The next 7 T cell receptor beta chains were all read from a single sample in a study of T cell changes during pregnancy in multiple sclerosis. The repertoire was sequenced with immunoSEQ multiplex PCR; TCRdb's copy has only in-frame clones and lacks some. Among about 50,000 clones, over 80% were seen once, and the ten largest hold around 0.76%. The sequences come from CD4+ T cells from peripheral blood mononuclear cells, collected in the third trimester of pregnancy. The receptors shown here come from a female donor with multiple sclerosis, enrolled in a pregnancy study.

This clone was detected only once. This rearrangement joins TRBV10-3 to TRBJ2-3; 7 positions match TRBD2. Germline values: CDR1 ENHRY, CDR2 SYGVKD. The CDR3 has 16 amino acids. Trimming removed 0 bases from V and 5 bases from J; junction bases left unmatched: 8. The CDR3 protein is CAISESNPSGGDTQYF. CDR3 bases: TGTGCCATCAGTGAGTCGAACCCCTCGGGGGGAGATACGCAGTATTTT.

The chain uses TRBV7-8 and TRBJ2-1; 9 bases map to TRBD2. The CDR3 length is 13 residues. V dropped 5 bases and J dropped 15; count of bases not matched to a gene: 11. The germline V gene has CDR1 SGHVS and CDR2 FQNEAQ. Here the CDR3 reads CASSPLTGTSLFF. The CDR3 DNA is TGTGCCAGCAGCCCCCTAACCGGGACTAGCCTGTTCTTC.

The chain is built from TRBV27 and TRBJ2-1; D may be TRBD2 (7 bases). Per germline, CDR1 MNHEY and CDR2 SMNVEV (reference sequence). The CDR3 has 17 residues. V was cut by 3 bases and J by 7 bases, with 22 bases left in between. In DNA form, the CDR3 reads TGTGCCAGCAGTTTCCGACCCCGGGGGGCGAGAGGAAATGAGCAGTTCTTC. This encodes CASSFRPRGARGNEQFF.

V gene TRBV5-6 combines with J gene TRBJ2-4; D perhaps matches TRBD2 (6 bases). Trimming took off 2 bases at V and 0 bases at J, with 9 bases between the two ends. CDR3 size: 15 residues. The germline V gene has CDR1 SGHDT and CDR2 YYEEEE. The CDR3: CASSFWGLAKNIQYF. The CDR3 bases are TGTGCCAGCAGCTTCTGGGGACTAGCCAAAAACATTCAGTACTTC.

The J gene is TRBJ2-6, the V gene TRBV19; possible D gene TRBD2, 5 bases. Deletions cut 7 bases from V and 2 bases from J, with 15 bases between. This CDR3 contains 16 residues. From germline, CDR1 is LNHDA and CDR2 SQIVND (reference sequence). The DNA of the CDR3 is TGTGCCAGTATCTCCCCGGGGATCCCTGGGGCCAACGTCCTGACTTTC. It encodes CASISPGIPGANVLTF.

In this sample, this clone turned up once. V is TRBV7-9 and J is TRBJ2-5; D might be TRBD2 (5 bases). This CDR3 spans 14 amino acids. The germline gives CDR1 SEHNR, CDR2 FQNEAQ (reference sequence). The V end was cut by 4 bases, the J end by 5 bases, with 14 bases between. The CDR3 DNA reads TGTGCCAGCAGCTCGGAGATCCGGAGGGAGACCCAGTACTTC. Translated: CASSSEIRRETQYF.

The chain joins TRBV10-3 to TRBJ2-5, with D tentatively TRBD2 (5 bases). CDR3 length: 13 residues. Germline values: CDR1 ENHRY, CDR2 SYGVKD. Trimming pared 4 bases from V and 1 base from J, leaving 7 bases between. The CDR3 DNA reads TGTGCCATCAGTGCGGGATTCCAAGAGACCCAGTACTTC. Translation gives CAISAGFQETQYF.